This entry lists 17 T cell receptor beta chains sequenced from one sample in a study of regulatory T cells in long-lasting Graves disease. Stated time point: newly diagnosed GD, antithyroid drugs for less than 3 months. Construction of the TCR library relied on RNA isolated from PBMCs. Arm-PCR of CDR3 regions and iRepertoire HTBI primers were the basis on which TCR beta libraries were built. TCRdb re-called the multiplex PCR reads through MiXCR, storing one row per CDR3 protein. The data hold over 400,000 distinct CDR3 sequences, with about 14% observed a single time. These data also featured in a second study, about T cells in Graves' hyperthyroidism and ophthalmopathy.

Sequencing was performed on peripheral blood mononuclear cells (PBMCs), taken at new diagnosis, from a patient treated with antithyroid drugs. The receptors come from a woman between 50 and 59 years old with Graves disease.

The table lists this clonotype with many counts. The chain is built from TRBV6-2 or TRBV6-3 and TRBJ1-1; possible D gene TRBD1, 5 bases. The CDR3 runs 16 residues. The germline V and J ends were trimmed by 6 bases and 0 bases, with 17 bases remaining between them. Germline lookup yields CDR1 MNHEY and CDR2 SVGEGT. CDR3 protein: CASRRGVRSVNTEAFF. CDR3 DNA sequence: TGTGCCAGCAGGCGAGGGGTACGGTCCGTGAACACTGAAGCTTTCTTT.

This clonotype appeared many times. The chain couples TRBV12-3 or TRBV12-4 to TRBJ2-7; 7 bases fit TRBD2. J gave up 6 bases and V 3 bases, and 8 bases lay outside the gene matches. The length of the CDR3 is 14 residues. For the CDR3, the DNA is TGTGCCAGCAGTTTCGGTGGCGGGGGAGGCGAGCAGTACTTC. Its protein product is CASSFGGGGGEQYF.

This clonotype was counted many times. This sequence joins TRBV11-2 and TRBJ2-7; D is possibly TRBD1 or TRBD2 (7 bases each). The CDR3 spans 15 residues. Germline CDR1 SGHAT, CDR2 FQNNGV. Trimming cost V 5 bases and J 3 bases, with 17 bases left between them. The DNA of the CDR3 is TGTGCCAGCAGCCCGATCCGGGGGGACAGCTACGAGCAGTACTTC. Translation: CASSPIRGDSYEQYF.

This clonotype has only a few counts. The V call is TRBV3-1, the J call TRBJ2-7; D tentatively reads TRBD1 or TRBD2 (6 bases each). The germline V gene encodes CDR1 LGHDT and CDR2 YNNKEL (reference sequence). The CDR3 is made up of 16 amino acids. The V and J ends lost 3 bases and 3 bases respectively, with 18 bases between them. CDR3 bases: TGTGCCAGCAGCCAGCTTGGGGGGCGAACAAACTACGAGCAGTACTTC. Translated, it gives CASSQLGGRTNYEQYF.

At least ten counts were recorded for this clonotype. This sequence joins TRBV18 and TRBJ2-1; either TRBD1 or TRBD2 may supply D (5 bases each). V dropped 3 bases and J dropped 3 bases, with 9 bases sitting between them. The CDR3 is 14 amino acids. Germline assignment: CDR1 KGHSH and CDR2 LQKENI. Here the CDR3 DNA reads TGTGCCAGCTCACCCCGGGACGGCTACAATGAGCAGTTCTTC. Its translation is CASSPRDGYNEQFF.

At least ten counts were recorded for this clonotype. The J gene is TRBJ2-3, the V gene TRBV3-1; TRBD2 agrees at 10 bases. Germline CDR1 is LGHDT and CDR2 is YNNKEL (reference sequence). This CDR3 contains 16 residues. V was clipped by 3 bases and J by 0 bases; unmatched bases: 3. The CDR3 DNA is TGTGCCAGCAGCCACAGACTAGCGGGCAGCACAGATACGCAGTATTTT. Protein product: CASSHRLAGSTDTQYF.

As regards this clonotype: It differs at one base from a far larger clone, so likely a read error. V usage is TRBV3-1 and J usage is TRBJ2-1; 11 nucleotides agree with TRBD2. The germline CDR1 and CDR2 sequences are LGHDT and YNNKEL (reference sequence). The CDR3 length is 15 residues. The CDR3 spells CASNQTSGGYNEQFF. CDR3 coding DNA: TGTGCCAGCAACCAAACTAGCGGGGGCTACAATGAGCAGTTCTTC.

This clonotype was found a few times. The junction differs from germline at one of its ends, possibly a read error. In nucleotides, the CDR3 is TGTGCCAGCAGTTACTCGAGCATAGATACGCAGTATTTT. Amino acids: CASSYSSIDTQYF. The rearrangement uses TRBV6-2 or TRBV6-3 and TRBJ2-3; no clear D. This CDR3 is 13 amino acids long. In germline, CDR1 is MNHEY, CDR2 SVGEGT.

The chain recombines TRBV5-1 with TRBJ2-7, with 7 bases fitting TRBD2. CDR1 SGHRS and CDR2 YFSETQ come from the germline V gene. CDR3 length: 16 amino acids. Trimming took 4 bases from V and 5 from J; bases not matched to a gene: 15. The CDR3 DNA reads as TGCGCCAGCAGCCTAGCTTCAGGGACTACGCTACACGAGCAGTACTTC. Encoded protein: CASSLASGTTLHEQYF.

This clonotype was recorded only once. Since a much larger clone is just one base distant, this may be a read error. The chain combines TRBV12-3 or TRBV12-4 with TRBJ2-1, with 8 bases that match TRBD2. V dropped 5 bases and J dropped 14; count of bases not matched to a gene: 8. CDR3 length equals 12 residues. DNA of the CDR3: TGTGCCAGCAGTCTTGGGACTAGGAGGGAGTTCTTC. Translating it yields CASSLGTRREFF.

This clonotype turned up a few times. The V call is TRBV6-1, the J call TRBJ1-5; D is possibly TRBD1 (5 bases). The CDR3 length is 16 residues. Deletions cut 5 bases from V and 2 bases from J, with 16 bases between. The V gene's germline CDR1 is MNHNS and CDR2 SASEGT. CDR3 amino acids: CASSPRGGLGNQPQHF. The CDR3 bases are TGTGCCAGCAGTCCCCGGGGGGGTTTAGGCAATCAGCCCCAGCATTTT.

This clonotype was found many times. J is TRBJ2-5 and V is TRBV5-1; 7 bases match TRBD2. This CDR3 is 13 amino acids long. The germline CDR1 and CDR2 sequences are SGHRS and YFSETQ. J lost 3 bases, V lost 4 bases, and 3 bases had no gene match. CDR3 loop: CASSSGAEETQYF. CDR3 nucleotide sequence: TGCGCCAGCAGCAGCGGGGCTGAAGAGACCCAGTACTTC.

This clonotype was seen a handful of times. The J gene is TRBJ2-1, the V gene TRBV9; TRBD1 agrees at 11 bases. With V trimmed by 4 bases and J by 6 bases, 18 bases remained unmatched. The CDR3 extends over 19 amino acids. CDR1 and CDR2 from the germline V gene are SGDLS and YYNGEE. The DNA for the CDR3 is TGTGCCAGCAGCCTGGGGACAGGGGGAGCGGGAGTAGAAGGCAATGAGCAGTTCTTC. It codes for CASSLGTGGAGVEGNEQFF.

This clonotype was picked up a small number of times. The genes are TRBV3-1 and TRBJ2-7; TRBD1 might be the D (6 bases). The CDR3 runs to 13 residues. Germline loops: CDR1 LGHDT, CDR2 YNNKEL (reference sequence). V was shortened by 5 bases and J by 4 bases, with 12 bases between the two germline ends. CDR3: CASSGQGGYEQYF. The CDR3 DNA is TGTGCCAGCAGCGGTCAAGGGGGATACGAGCAGTACTTC.

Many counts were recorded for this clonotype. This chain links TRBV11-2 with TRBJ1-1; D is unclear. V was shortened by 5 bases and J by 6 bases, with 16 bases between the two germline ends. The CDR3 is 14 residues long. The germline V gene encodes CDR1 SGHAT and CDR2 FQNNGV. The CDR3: CASSPVREKPEAFF. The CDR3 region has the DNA TGTGCCAGCAGCCCTGTTAGGGAGAAGCCTGAAGCTTTCTTT. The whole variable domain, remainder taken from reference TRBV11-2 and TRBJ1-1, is EAGVAQSPRYKIIEKRQSVAFWCNPISGHATLYWYQQILGQGPKLLIQFQNNGVVDDSQLPKDRFSAERLKGVDSTLKIQPAKLEDSAVYLCASSPVREKPEAFFGQGTRLTVV.

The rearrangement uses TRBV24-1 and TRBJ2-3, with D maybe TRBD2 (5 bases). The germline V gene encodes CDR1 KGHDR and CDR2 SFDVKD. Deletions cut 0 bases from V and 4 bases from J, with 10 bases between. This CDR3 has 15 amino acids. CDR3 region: CATSDLLGNPDTQYF. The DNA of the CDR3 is TGTGCCACCAGTGATTTGCTCGGGAATCCAGATACGCAGTATTTT.

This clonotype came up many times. The CDR3 coding sequence is TGTGCCAGCAGTTTATTGCGGGAGGGTAGGGAGACCCAGTACTTC. Translation gives CASSLLREGRETQYF. The chain employs TRBV28 and TRBJ2-5, with 9 bases that match TRBD2. The trim removed 1 base at V and 5 bases at J, leaving 5 bases unmatched. CDR1 and CDR2 (germline): MDHEN, SYDVKM. The CDR3 has 15 amino acids.